The 20 T cell receptor beta chains listed next were all sequenced from one sample in a study of T cell changes during pregnancy in multiple sclerosis. The table came from immunoSEQ multiplex PCR; TCRdb's copy has only in-frame clones and leaves some out. The repertoire holds around 29,000 clones, with roughly nine tenths as singletons. The source was CD8+ T cells from peripheral blood mononuclear cells, collected before pregnancy. The source is a female donor with multiple sclerosis, enrolled in a pregnancy study.

This sequence joins TRBV28 and TRBJ2-7, with 11 bases aligning to TRBD2. Germline loops: CDR1 MDHEN, CDR2 SYDVKM. The trim removed 2 bases at V and 2 bases at J, leaving 8 bases unmatched. The CDR3 runs 17 residues. The CDR3 nucleotides are TGTGCCAGCAGTTTAGGTAGCGGGAGGGGAAATACCTACGAGCAGTACTTC. Protein sequence: CASSLGSGRGNTYEQYF.

This clone was seen a handful of times. The chain combines TRBV19 with TRBJ1-1; 9 positions agree with TRBD1. The trim removed 5 bases at V and 0 bases at J, leaving 7 bases unmatched. The CDR3 loop spans 16 amino acids. The germline V gene has CDR1 LNHDA and CDR2 SQIVND (reference sequence). The DNA for the CDR3 is TGTGCCAGTAGTTTGGCCGGGACAGGGATGAACACTGAAGCTTTCTTT. Its protein product is CASSLAGTGMNTEAFF.

This clone was detected once. The V gene is TRBV11-1, the J gene TRBJ1-1, with D tentatively TRBD1 (6 bases). The CDR3 totals 15 residues. The germline V and J ends were trimmed by 4 bases and 11 bases, with 23 bases remaining between them. Germline V lookup: CDR1 SGHAT, CDR2 FQDESV (reference sequence). CDR3 loop: CASSSWGPRPSSAFF. CDR3 nucleotide sequence: TGTGCCAGCAGCTCCTGGGGGCCTCGGCCAAGTTCGGCTTTCTTT.

The chain is built from TRBV5-5 and TRBJ2-7, with D possibly matching TRBD1 (6 bases). The germline gives CDR1 SGHKS, CDR2 YYEKEE (reference sequence). This CDR3 region has 14 residues. V was shortened by 2 bases and J by 3 bases, with 12 bases between the two germline ends. The DNA for the CDR3 is TGTGCCAGCAGCTTAGGTCAGGGGCGCTACGAGCAGTACTTC. This gives the protein CASSLGQGRYEQYF.

The chain joins TRBV4-1 to TRBJ2-7; D gene unclear. This CDR3 comprises 16 residues. Germline V gene sequence: CDR1 MGHRA, CDR2 YSYEKL. V was shortened by 0 bases and J by 0 bases, with 12 bases between the two germline ends. The CDR3 sequence is CASSQETAGSSYEQYF. CDR3 sequence (DNA): TGCGCCAGCAGCCAAGAAACGGCAGGAAGCTCCTACGAGCAGTACTTC.

The rearrangement links TRBV15 to TRBJ2-1, with D possibly TRBD2 on 5 matching bases. Trimming left V 0 bases short and J 7 bases short, with 13 bases between. CDR3 size: 15 residues. Germline-derived CDR1 and CDR2 are LNHNV and YYDKDF (reference sequence). The CDR3 bases are TGTGCCACCAGCAGAGATGAGGGAGTTAGTAATGAGCAGTTCTTC. Amino acid sequence: CATSRDEGVSNEQFF. Complete variable domain (other parts from reference TRBV15 and TRBJ2-1): DAMVIQNPRYQVTQFGKPVTLSCSQTLNHNVMYWYQQKSSQAPKLLFHYYDKDFNNEADTPDNFQSRRPNTSFCFLDIRSPGLGDTAMYLCATSRDEGVSNEQFFGPGTRLTVL.

J is TRBJ2-1 and V is TRBV2; D is undetermined. This CDR3 is built from 15 residues. Trimming removed 5 bases at V and 2 bases at J, with 13 bases between. Germline lookup yields CDR1 SNHLY and CDR2 FYNNEI. CDR3 coding DNA: TGTGCCAGCAGTCCCTCCGCGATAACCTACAATGAGCAGTTCTTC. Amino acid sequence: CASSPSAITYNEQFF.

In its sample, this clone was seen once. The chain is built from TRBV9 and TRBJ1-3; D unresolved. Germline CDR1 SGDLS, CDR2 YYNGEE. The length of the CDR3 is 16 residues. V lost 0 bases and J 0 bases, leaving 10 bases between the germline ends. CDR3 in amino acids: CASSVAHQNSGNTIYF. CDR3 coding DNA: TGTGCCAGCAGCGTAGCTCACCAGAACTCTGGAAACACCATATATTTT.

The V call is TRBV5-5, the J call TRBJ2-2, with D unresolved. Germline CDR1 and CDR2: SGHKS and YYEKEE (reference sequence). V dropped 0 bases and J dropped 2 bases, with 8 bases sitting between them. The CDR3 has 15 residues. CDR3 in amino acids: CASSLVGTNTGELFF. The CDR3 DNA is TGTGCCAGCAGCTTGGTTGGCACCAACACCGGGGAGCTGTTTTTT.

This clone was seen once. The chain joins TRBV10-2 to TRBJ1-1, with a possible D match to TRBD1 (5 bases). The CDR3 sequence is 15 residues long. Per the germline V gene, CDR1 is WSHSY and CDR2 is SAAADI. Trimming cost V 0 bases and J 1 base, with 9 bases left between them. The CDR3 is CASSESWGPNTEAFF. The DNA of the CDR3 is TGCGCCAGCAGTGAGTCGTGGGGCCCGAACACTGAAGCTTTCTTT.

This rearrangement joins TRBV19 to TRBJ2-1; the D gene is possibly TRBD2 (5 bases). V shed 9 bases and J shed 6 bases, with 15 bases lying between them. Germline CDR1 LNHDA, CDR2 SQIVND (reference sequence). This CDR3 region has 13 residues. The CDR3 coding sequence is TGTGCCAGCGGGCCCCCTGGAGGCAATGAGCAGTTCTTC. This translates into CASGPPGGNEQFF. The whole variable domain, remainder taken from reference TRBV19 and TRBJ2-1, is DGGITQSPKYLFRKEGQNVTLSCEQNLNHDAMYWYRQDPGQGLRLIYYSQIVNDFQKGDIAEGYSVSREKKESFPLTVTSAQKNPTAFYLCASGPPGGNEQFFGPGTRLTVL.

The chain has TRBV7-6 and TRBJ1-1, with 8 bases matching TRBD1. Germline V lookup: CDR1 SGHVS, CDR2 FNYEAQ. With 3 bases clipped from V and 3 bases from J, the junction kept 3 bases outside the gene matches. The CDR3 is 14 residues long. CDR3: CASSFTGGDTEAFF. The CDR3 DNA sequence: TGTGCCAGCAGCTTTACAGGGGGTGACACTGAAGCTTTCTTT.

This chain joins TRBV27 and TRBJ2-1; possibly TRBD1 for D (6 bases). CDR3 length: 16 amino acids. The germline gives CDR1 MNHEY, CDR2 SMNVEV (reference sequence). With 2 bases removed from V and 3 bases from J, the gap between germline ends came to 14 bases. Here the CDR3 DNA reads TGTGCCAGCAGTTTACCCCCAGGGGCGGACTACAATGAGCAGTTCTTC. It is translated as CASSLPPGADYNEQFF.

This chain connects TRBV6-5 to TRBJ2-2; 10 bases are shared with TRBD1. From germline, CDR1 is MNHEY and CDR2 SVGAGI. The CDR3 covers 13 residues. Trimming cost V 11 bases and J 4 bases; bases outside gene matches: 4. The CDR3 sequence is CAGRDRGTGELFF. The CDR3 DNA sequence: TGTGCCGGCCGGGACAGGGGCACCGGGGAGCTGTTTTTT.

The CDR3 nucleotides are TGTGCCAGCAGCGAGGCTAGCGGGCTTAACGGGGAGCTGTTTTTT. Translated: CASSEASGLNGELFF. The chain uses TRBV4-2 and TRBJ2-2, with 8 bases lining up with TRBD2. This CDR3 is 15 amino acids long. In germline, CDR1 is LGHNA, CDR2 YNFKEQ. The junction had 9 bases not matched to a gene; V was cut back by 5 bases and J by 7 bases.

The V gene is TRBV7-8, the J gene TRBJ2-1; TRBD2 matches at 12 bases. The germline gives CDR1 SGHVS, CDR2 FQNEAQ. J gave up 14 bases and V 4 bases, and 9 bases lay outside the gene matches. The CDR3 is 14 residues long. CDR3 loop: CASSSLLAGGREFF. The CDR3 DNA reads TGTGCCAGCAGCTCCCTCCTAGCGGGAGGGAGGGAGTTCTTC.

The CDR3 reads CAWGQGHQPQHF. For the CDR3, the DNA is TGTGCCTGGGGACAGGGGCATCAGCCCCAGCATTTT. The chain employs TRBV30 and TRBJ1-5, with 9 bases matching TRBD1. In germline, CDR1 is GTSNPN, CDR2 SVGIG (reference sequence). This CDR3 is 12 amino acids long. V shed 5 bases, J shed 5 bases, and the junction held 1 base outside the gene matches.

This chain uses TRBV5-1 with TRBJ2-7, with D possibly being TRBD2 (6 bases). There are 16 residues in the CDR3. Trimming pared 1 base from V and 1 base from J, leaving 15 bases between. CDR1 and CDR2 from the germline V gene are SGHRS and YFSETQ. The CDR3 protein is CASSLRPLAGSYEQYF. The CDR3 DNA sequence: TGCGCCAGCAGCTTGAGGCCTCTGGCGGGGTCCTACGAGCAGTACTTC.

The J gene is TRBJ2-1, the V gene TRBV27; possibly TRBD1 for D (7 bases). The CDR3 extends over 13 amino acids. The V end was cut by 8 bases, the J end by 3 bases, with 11 bases between. The germline CDR1 and CDR2 sequences are MNHEY and SMNVEV (reference sequence). Here the CDR3 reads CASQGGYYNEQFF. The CDR3 DNA reads as TGTGCCAGCCAGGGGGGATACTACAATGAGCAGTTCTTC.

The genes are TRBV29-1 and TRBJ2-1; a possible D gene is TRBD1 (7 bases). CDR3 size: 13 residues. V shed 7 bases and J shed 0 bases, with 10 bases lying between them. The germline V gene encodes CDR1 SQVTM and CDR2 ANQGSEA. CDR3 loop: CSGGDSSYNEQFF. The CDR3 nucleotides are TGCAGCGGGGGGGACAGCTCCTACAATGAGCAGTTCTTC.